A single sample is the source of the 9 T cell receptor beta chains below, sequenced in a study of shared clonotypes between healthy human individuals. Measured with immunoSEQ multiplex PCR; TCRdb has only the in-frame clones, and not every one. This table has over 850,000 clones, approximately 80% appearing once. The sample was memory CD4+ T cells from PBMCs. Subset meaning: CD45RA-negative fraction. These receptor sequences come from a man aged 18 to 30 in good health. Some clones in this sample may be carry-over from other donors' samples.

The rearrangement joins TRBV6-5 to TRBJ2-5, with D possibly TRBD2 on 7 matching bases. Germline V gene data show CDR1 as MNHEY and CDR2 as SVGAGI. Trimming shortened V by 5 bases and J by 3 bases, and 16 bases separated the two germline ends. The CDR3 loop spans 15 amino acids. The chain's CDR3 is CASSTTGGGKETQYF. DNA for the CDR3: TGTGCCAGCAGTACAACGGGGGGCGGGAAAGAGACCCAGTACTTC.

The chain recombines TRBV7-3 with TRBJ2-7; D gene uncertain. Germline V gene lookup returns CDR1 SGHTA and CDR2 FQGTGA. The length of the CDR3 is 14 residues. V lost 1 base to trimming and J lost 0 bases, with 7 bases between them. CDR3 loop: CASSLNPNSYEQYF. CDR3 DNA: TGTGCCAGCAGCTTAAATCCTAACTCCTACGAGCAGTACTTC.

The gene calls are TRBV4-2 and TRBJ1-1; no definite D call. V lost 1 base, J lost 6 bases, and 12 bases lay in between. The CDR3 contains 14 residues. CDR1 is LGHNA, CDR2 YNFKEQ, per germline. The CDR3 loop is CASSQVTASAEAFF. Here the CDR3 DNA reads TGTGCCAGCAGCCAAGTTACAGCATCCGCTGAAGCTTTCTTT.

CDR3 nucleotides: TGTGCCACCGGCGGGGAGGGCCACACCGTCGGAGGCTACACCTTC. It encodes CATGGEGHTVGGYTF. The chain couples TRBV28 to TRBJ1-2; no clear D. The CDR3 covers 15 residues. In germline, CDR1 is MDHEN, CDR2 SYDVKM. The V and J ends lost 10 bases and 8 bases respectively, with 26 bases between them.

This chain joins TRBV19 and TRBJ2-3; D perhaps matches TRBD1 (6 bases). The germline gives CDR1 LNHDA, CDR2 SQIVND (reference sequence). With 3 bases removed from V and 3 bases from J, the gap between germline ends came to 10 bases. This CDR3 region has 14 residues. The CDR3 loop is CASSIQGSTDTQYF. The DNA for the CDR3 is TGTGCCAGTAGTATTCAGGGGAGTACAGATACGCAGTATTTT.

This clone was seen once. The chain links TRBV11-1 to TRBJ1-4; D unclear. The CDR3 consists of 14 residues. Germline lookup yields CDR1 SGHAT and CDR2 FQDESV (reference sequence). V dropped 5 bases and J dropped 1 base, with 8 bases sitting between them. CDR3 protein: CASSPEGTNEKLFF. The DNA of the CDR3 is TGTGCCAGCAGCCCTGAAGGAACTAATGAAAAACTGTTTTTT.

This clone was seen a few times. The chain uses TRBV30 and TRBJ2-1; D may be TRBD1 (5 bases). This CDR3 contains 13 residues. V lost 0 bases and J 8 bases, leaving 11 bases between the germline ends. Per the germline V gene, CDR1 is GTSNPN and CDR2 is SVGIG (reference sequence). CDR3 in DNA: TGTGCCTGGAGTGTACCAGGGTCCGATGAGCAGTTCTTC. This codes for CAWSVPGSDEQFF.

This chain joins TRBV20-1 and TRBJ2-1; D remains unclear. Germline CDR1 reads DFQATT; CDR2 reads SNEGSKA (reference sequence). The V end was cut by 7 bases, the J end by 6 bases, with 7 bases between. This CDR3 is 10 amino acids long. The DNA for the CDR3 is TGCAGTGGGAGTAGCAATGAGCAGTTCTTC. It is translated as CSGSSNEQFF.

The chain joins TRBV10-1 to TRBJ1-1; the D gene is possibly TRBD1 (6 bases). The V and J ends lost 6 bases and 1 base respectively, with 15 bases between them. The CDR3 runs to 15 residues. The V gene's germline CDR1 is WNHNN and CDR2 SYGVQD (reference sequence). The CDR3 sequence: CASRGAGPENTEAFF. CDR3 DNA: TGCGCCAGCAGGGGGGCAGGGCCAGAGAACACTGAAGCTTTCTTT.